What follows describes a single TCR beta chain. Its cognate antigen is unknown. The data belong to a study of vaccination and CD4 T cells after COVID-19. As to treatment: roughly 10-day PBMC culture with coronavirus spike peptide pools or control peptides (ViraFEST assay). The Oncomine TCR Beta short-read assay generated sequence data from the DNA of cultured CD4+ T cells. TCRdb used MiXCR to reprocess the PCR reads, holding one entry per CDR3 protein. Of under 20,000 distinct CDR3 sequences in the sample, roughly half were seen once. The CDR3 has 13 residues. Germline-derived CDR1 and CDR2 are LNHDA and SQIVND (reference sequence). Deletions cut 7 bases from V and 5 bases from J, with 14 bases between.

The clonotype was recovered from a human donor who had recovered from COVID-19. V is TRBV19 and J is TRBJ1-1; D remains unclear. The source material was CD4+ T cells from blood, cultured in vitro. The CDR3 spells CASNYARSTEAFF. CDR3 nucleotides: TGTGCCAGTAACTATGCCAGGAGTACTGAAGCTTTCTTT.